This T cell receptor (beta chain) was found in a study of blood T cell repertoires in COVID-19. Whole-study context: Samples taken during acute and convalescent COVID-19 were collected in the United States, Italy and Spain. The cDNA or gDNA used as material had been derived from T cells, B-cell-depleted T cells, or PBMCs.

With 3 bases removed from V and 5 bases from J, the gap between germline ends came to 17 bases. The CDR3 runs 15 residues. Looked up from germline, CDR1 is SGHRS and CDR2 is YFSETQ. In the original analysis: Reference gene primer amplification yielded estimated nucleated cell counts. Using immunoSEQ multiplex PCR, the repertoire was profiled, and TCRdb retains in-frame clones only, with some absent. The DNA gave D and trimming, while V, J and clone size come from that table. The profile shows around 300,000 clones, about 90% of them singletons. The sample comprised peripheral blood. The clonotype comes from a woman aged 30 to 39 who had recovered from COVID-19. V and J are TRBV5-1 and TRBJ2-5, with a weak D call TRBD1 (5 bases). Here the CDR3 reads CASSSTGEGVETQYF. Here the CDR3 DNA reads TGCGCCAGCAGCTCCACCGGCGAAGGGGTGGAGACCCAGTACTTC.